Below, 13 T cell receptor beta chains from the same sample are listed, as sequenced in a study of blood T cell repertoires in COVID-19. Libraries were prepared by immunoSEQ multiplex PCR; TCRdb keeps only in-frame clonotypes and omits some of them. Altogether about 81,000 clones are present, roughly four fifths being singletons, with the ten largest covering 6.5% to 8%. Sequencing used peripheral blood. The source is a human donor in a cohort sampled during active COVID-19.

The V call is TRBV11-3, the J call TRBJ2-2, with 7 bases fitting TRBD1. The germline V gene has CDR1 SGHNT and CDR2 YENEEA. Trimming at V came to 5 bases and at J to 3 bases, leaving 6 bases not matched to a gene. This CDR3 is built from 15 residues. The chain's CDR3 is CASSQGGLDTGELFF. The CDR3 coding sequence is TGTGCCAGCAGCCAAGGGGGCTTGGACACCGGGGAGCTGTTTTTT.

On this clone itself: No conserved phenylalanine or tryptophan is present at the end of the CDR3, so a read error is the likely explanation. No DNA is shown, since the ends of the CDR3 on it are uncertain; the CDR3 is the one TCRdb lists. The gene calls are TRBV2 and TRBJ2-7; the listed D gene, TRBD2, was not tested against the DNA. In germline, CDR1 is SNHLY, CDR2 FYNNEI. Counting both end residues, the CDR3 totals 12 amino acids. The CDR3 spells CASSDDAPGARH.

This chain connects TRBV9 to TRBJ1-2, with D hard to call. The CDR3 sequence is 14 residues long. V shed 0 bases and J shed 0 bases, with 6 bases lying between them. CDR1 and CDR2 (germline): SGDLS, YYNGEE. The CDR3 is CASSVDSSNYGYTF. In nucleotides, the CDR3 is TGTGCCAGCAGCGTAGACTCATCTAACTATGGCTACACCTTC. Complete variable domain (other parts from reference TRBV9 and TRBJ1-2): DSGVTQTPKHLITATGQRVTLRCSPRSGDLSVYWYQQSLDQGLQFLIQYYNGEERAKGNILERFSAQQFPDLHSELNLSSLELGDSALYFCASSVDSSNYGYTFGSGTRLTVV.

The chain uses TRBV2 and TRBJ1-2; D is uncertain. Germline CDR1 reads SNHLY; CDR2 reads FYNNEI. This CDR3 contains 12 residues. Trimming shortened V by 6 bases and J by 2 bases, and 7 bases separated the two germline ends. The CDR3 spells CASRGRNYGYTF. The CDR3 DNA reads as TGTGCCAGCAGGGGGAGGAACTATGGCTACACCTTC.

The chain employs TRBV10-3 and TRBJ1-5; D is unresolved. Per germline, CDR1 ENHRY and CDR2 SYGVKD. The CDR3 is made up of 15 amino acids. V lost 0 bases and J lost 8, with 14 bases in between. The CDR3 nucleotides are TGTGCCATCAGTGAGTCCACCGCGGGAAGGGAGCCCCAGCATTTT. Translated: CAISESTAGREPQHF.

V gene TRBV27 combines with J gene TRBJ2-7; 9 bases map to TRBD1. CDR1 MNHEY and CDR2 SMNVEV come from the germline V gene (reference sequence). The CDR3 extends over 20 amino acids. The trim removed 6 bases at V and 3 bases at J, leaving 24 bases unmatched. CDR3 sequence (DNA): TGTGCCAGCAGAGCTCTAACCGGGACAGGGAAGAAAGGGACTCACTACGAGCAGTACTTC. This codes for CASRALTGTGKKGTHYEQYF.

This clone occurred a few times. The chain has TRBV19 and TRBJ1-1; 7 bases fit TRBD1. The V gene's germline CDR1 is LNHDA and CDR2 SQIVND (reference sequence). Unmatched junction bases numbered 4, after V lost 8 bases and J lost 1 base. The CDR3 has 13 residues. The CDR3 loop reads CASRDSPNTEAFF. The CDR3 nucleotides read TGTGCCAGTCGGGACAGCCCGAACACTGAAGCTTTCTTT.

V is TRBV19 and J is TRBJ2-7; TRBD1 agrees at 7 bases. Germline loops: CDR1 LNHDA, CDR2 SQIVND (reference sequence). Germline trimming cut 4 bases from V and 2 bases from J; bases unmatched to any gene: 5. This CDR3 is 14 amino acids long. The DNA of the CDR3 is TGTGCCAGTAGTACAGGGGGTCTCCCCTACGAGCAGTACTTC. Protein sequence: CASSTGGLPYEQYF.

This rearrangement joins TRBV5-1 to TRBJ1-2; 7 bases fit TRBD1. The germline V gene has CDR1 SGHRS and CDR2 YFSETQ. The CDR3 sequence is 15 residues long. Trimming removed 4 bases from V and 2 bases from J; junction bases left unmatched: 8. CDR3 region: CASSPDEQGNYGYTF. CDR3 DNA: TGCGCCAGCAGCCCTGACGAACAGGGGAACTATGGCTACACCTTC.

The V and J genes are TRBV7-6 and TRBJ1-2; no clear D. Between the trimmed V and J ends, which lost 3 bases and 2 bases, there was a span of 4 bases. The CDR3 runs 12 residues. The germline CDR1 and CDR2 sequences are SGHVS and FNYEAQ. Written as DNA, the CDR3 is TGTGCCAGCAGCTTCCAGAACTATGGCTACACCTTC. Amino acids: CASSFQNYGYTF.

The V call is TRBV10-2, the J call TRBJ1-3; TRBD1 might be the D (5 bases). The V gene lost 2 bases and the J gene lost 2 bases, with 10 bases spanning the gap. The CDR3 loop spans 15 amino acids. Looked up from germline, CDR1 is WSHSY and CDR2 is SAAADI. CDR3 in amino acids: CASSEIPGPGNTIYF. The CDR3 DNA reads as TGCGCCAGCAGTGAGATTCCAGGGCCTGGAAACACCATATATTTT.

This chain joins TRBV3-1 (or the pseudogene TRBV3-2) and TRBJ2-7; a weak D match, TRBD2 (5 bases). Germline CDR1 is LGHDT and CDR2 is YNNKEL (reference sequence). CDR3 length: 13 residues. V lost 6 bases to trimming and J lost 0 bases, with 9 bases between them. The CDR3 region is CASSNGDSYEQYF. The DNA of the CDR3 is TGTGCCAGCAGTAACGGGGACTCCTACGAGCAGTACTTC.

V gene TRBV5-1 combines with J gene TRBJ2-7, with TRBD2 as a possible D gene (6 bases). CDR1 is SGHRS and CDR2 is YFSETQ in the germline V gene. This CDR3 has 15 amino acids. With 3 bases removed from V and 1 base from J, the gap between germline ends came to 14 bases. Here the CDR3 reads CASSWAQAGSYEQYF. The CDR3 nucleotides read TGCGCCAGCAGCTGGGCACAGGCGGGGTCCTACGAGCAGTACTTC.